These 7 T cell receptor beta chains were all obtained from the same sample, sequenced in a study of blood T cell repertoires in COVID-19. Only in-frame clones appear in the TCRdb table, and some are missing; sequencing was by immunoSEQ multiplex PCR. Among more than 120,000 clones listed, about 88% were seen once. Sequencing was done on a sample of peripheral blood. These receptors came from a human donor with acute or convalescent COVID-19. The donor label of this sample is uncertain.

The V gene is TRBV6-6, the J gene TRBJ1-1; TRBD1 matches at 10 bases. Germline V gene lookup returns CDR1 MNHNY and CDR2 SVGAGI (reference sequence). The CDR3 is 15 residues long. The V and J ends lost 7 bases and 1 base, in that order; junction bases with no gene match: 6. CDR3 protein: CASTRTGGENTEAFF. In nucleotides, the CDR3 is TGTGCCAGCACACGGACAGGGGGAGAGAACACTGAAGCTTTCTTT.

The count of this clone is one. This chain links TRBV3-1 (or the pseudogene TRBV3-2) with TRBJ2-7; possibly TRBD2 for D (5 bases). Germline values: CDR1 LGHDT, CDR2 YNNKEL (reference sequence). The length of the CDR3 is 16 residues. V shed 1 base and J shed 1 base, with 14 bases lying between them. This CDR3 reads CASSQGEGPVSYEQYV. The CDR3 nucleotides are TGTGCCAGCAGCCAAGGAGAGGGTCCCGTTTCCTACGAGCAGTACGTC.

The chain employs TRBV6-2 or TRBV6-3 and TRBJ1-1, with a tentative D call TRBD1 (5 bases). Germline lookup yields CDR1 MNHEY and CDR2 SVGEGT. V shed 2 bases and J shed 5 bases, with 9 bases lying between them. CDR3 length: 13 residues. CDR3 sequence: CASSYAGRTEAFF. CDR3 nucleotide sequence: TGTGCCAGCAGTTACGCGGGGCGGACTGAAGCTTTCTTT.

This clone has just a few counts. This chain connects TRBV2 to TRBJ1-1; D is undetermined. The CDR3 is 13 amino acids. The V and J ends lost 4 bases and 0 bases respectively, with 6 bases between them. The V gene's germline CDR1 is SNHLY and CDR2 FYNNEI. This CDR3 is CASSGQMNTEAFF. In DNA form, the CDR3 reads TGTGCCAGCAGTGGGCAGATGAACACTGAAGCTTTCTTT. The complete variable domain, with remaining parts taken from reference TRBV2 and TRBJ1-1, reads EPEVTQTPSHQVTQMGQEVILRCVPISNHLYFYWYRQILGQKVEFLVSFYNNEISEKSEIFDDQFSVERPDGSNFTLKIRSTKLEDSAMYFCASSGQMNTEAFFGQGTRLTVV.

The rearrangement joins TRBV30 to TRBJ2-5, with a possible D match to TRBD2 (6 bases). The V gene lost 4 bases and the J gene lost 5 bases, with 23 bases spanning the gap. The CDR3 loop spans 16 amino acids. The V gene's germline CDR1 is GTSNPN and CDR2 SVGIG (reference sequence). CDR3: CAWTHRSTAGGETQYF. The CDR3 coding sequence is TGTGCCTGGACCCACAGATCTACAGCGGGCGGTGAGACCCAGTACTTC.

Here the CDR3 reads CASSTRQGLGYGYTF. As DNA, the CDR3 is TGTGCCAGTAGTACCCGACAGGGGCTGGGCTATGGCTACACCTTC. The rearrangement links TRBV19 to TRBJ1-2; 8 bases are a match to TRBD1. The V and J ends lost 4 bases and 4 bases, in that order; junction bases with no gene match: 8. CDR3 size: 15 residues. The germline V gene has CDR1 LNHDA and CDR2 SQIVND (reference sequence).

This clone came up a few times. The rearrangement joins TRBV7-2 to TRBJ2-5; TRBD2 matches at 9 bases. V was pared by 6 bases and J by 5 bases, with 10 bases of the junction left unmatched. Per germline, CDR1 SGHTA and CDR2 FQGNSA. The CDR3 length is 15 residues. The CDR3 is CASRTLAGVGETQYF. CDR3 bases: TGTGCCAGCAGAACACTAGCGGGCGTGGGGGAGACCCAGTACTTC.